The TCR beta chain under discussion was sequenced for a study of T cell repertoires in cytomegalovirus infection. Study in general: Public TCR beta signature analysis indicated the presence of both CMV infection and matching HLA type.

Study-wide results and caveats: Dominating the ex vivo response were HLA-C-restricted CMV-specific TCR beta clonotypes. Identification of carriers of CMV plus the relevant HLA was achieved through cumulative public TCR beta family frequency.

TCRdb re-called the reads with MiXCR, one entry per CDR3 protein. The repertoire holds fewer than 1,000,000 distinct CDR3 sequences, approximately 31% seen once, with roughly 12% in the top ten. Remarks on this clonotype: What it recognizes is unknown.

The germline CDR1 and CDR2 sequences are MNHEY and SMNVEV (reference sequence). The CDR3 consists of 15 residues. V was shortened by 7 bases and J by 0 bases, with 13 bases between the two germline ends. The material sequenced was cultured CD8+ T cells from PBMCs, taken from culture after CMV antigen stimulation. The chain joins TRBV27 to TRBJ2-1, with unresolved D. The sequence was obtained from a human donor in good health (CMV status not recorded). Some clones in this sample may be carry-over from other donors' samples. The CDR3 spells CASTSGLSSYNEQFF. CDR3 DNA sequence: TGTGCCAGCACCTCGGGTCTAAGCTCCTACAATGAGCAGTTCTTC.